Sequencing of this T cell receptor (beta chain) was carried out in a study of OX40 agonist ivuxolimab in advanced cancers. Study-level background: Ivuxolimab, which patients received intravenously every 2 weeks, was dosed at 0.01 to 10 mg/kg. Anti-PD-1, anti-PD-L1 or anti-CTLA-4 therapy given earlier was allowed, and 40% had some. General study points: At doses 0.1 to 3.0 mg/kg, CD4+ and CD8+ clones expanded. CD4+ T cells averaged fewer expanded clones than CD8+ T cells.

Germline V gives CDR1 LNHNV, CDR2 YYDKDF (reference sequence). V was shortened by 0 bases and J by 2 bases, with 11 bases between the two germline ends. The CDR3 covers 16 residues. Sequencing was performed with immunoSEQ multiplex PCR; in TCRdb, only in-frame clones are kept and a portion is missing. Here the sample spans more than 35,000 clones, approximately 84% being singletons. A word on this clone: Its matching antigen is unknown.

The chain uses TRBV15 and TRBJ1-5; the D is unclear. This TCR came from an adult with an advanced solid tumor such as melanoma, head and neck, liver or kidney cancer. The material sequenced was CD4+ or CD8+ T cells sorted from blood, taken in a trial of the OX40 agonist ivuxolimab. The CDR3 sequence: CATSRDEGFGNQPQHF. CDR3 coding DNA: TGTGCCACCAGCAGAGATGAGGGATTCGGCAATCAGCCCCAGCATTTT.